This is a list of T cell receptor beta chains from one sample in a study of T cells in Graves' hyperthyroidism and ophthalmopathy. A single record per CDR3 protein comes from TCRdb applying MiXCR to the multiplex PCR reads. The profile covers approximately 300,000 distinct CDR3 sequences, with roughly a fifth appearing a single time and roughly 39% taken by the ten largest. The material sequenced was blood. All receptors derive from a man between 50 and 59 years old with Graves' ophthalmopathy. CDR3s include the opening cysteine and the closing phenylalanine or tryptophan. The D gene is left open where the match is weak. Where a row states a size, it is once, few, many or the class of an expanded clone; other rows omit it.

TRBV5-1,few,TRBJ2-5,.,TGCGCCAGCAGCTTGGGGGCACCCCAGAAAGAGACCCAGTACTTC,CASSLGAPQKETQYF
TRBV10-1,.,TRBJ1-1,TRBD1,TGCGCCAGCAGCCGGGACAGGGGGATTACTGAAGCTTTCTTT,CASSRDRGITEAFF
TRBV25-1,few,TRBJ2-3,.,TGTGCCAGCAGGCGGAGCACAGATACGCAGTATTTT,CASRRSTDTQYF
TRBV3-1,many,TRBJ2-7,TRBD2,TGTGCCAGCAGCCCACCGGGACTAGCGTTCTCCTACGAGCAGTACTTC,CASSPPGLAFSYEQYF
TRBV6-1,.,TRBJ1-2,.,TGTGCCAGCAGTGATGGTGGCGGGGGCTATGGCTACACCTTC,CASSDGGGGYGYTF
TRBV7-3,many,TRBJ1-1,.,TGTGCCAGCAGCTTAGGACAGCACACTGAAGCTTTCTTT,CASSLGQHTEAFF
TRBV10-1,.,TRBJ1-1,.,TGCGCCAGCAGTGAGGTTGGGGCCACTGAAGCTTTCTTT,CASSEVGATEAFF
TRBV10-3,few,TRBJ2-6,.,TGTGCCATCAGCGCTATACAGGGTGTAAGTGCTGGGGCCAACGTCCTGACTTTC,CAISAIQGVSAGANVLTF
TRBV20-1,few,TRBJ2-6,.,TGCAGTGCTTCTCCTGGACATTCCGGGGCCAACGTCCTGACTTTC,CSASPGHSGANVLTF
TRBV20-1,.,TRBJ1-2,.,TGCAGTGCTAGATCGTACAGGGCCCCGGGTGGCTACACCTTC,CSARSYRAPGGYTF
TRBV5-8,many,TRBJ2-5,.,TGTGCCAGCAGCCGTTCGTCCAGCCCCATGGAGACCCAGTACTTC,CASSRSSSPMETQYF
TRBV20-1,.,TRBJ1-1,.,TGCAGTGCTAGACTCCCGGGGGAAACTGAAGCTTTCTTT,CSARLPGETEAFF
TRBV5-1,few,TRBJ2-6,.,TGCGCCAGCAGCTTGGAATTGAGCTTTGGGGCCAACGTCCTGACTTTC,CASSLELSFGANVLTF
TRBV29-1,.,TRBJ2-3,TRBD2,TGCAGCGTTGAAGGACTAGCGGGAGGGCCAACAAACACAGATACGCAGTATTTT,CSVEGLAGGPTNTDTQYF
TRBV9,few,TRBJ2-2,.,TGTGCCAGCAGCCCGTCTCCGTTAAACCCGAACACCGGGGAGCTGTTTTTT,CASSPSPLNPNTGELFF
TRBV14,.,TRBJ2-1,TRBD2,TGTGCCAGCCGGCCTACCGGGACTAGCGGCTACAATGAGCAGTTCTTC,CASRPTGTSGYNEQFF
TRBV12-3/TRBV12-4,many,TRBJ1-5,TRBD1,TGTGCCAGCAGTTTGTCGACAGGGTTCAATCAGCCCCAGCATTTT,CASSLSTGFNQPQHF
TRBV4-1,few,TRBJ2-4,TRBD2,TGCGCCAGCAGCCAAAGCGGACTAGCGGCGATAGCCAAAAACATTCAGTACTTC,CASSQSGLAAIAKNIQYF
TRBV29-1,.,TRBJ1-2,TRBD1,TGCAGCGTTGTAGGCCCGGGACAGAGTCATGGCTACACCTTC,CSVVGPGQSHGYTF
TRBV6-1,many,TRBJ1-2,.,TGTGCCAGCAGCCCCCCCTACAGCCTTAGGGATGGCTACACCTTC,CASSPPYSLRDGYTF
TRBV5-1,many,TRBJ2-7,TRBD2,TGCGCCAGCAGCAGTGGGACTAGCGGCTCCTACGAGCAGTACTTC,CASSSGTSGSYEQYF
TRBV28,.,TRBJ2-5,.,TGTGCCAGCAGTTTACCCCTGGGCGGGACCCAGTACTTC,CASSLPLGGTQYF
TRBV29-1,few,TRBJ2-3,.,TGCAGCGTTAGGACTGAGCCTAGCACAGATACGCAGTATTTT,CSVRTEPSTDTQYF
TRBV9,few,TRBJ2-3,.,TGTGCCAGCAGCCCTCAAGGTTCTTTAAGAGATACGCAGTATTTT,CASSPQGSLRDTQYF
TRBV11-2,few,TRBJ2-4,TRBD1,TGTGCCAGCAGCTTGGACAGGGACATTCAGTACTTC,CASSLDRDIQYF
TRBV20-1,few,TRBJ2-3,TRBD2,TGCAGTGCTTTTAGGCGCGGGAGAACTAGCACAGATACGCAGTATTTT,CSAFRRGRTSTDTQYF
TRBV27,many,TRBJ1-1,TRBD1,TGTGCCAGCAGTTTAAACAGGGGAAAGACTGAAGCTTTCTTT,CASSLNRGKTEAFF
TRBV10-2,.,TRBJ2-3,TRBD2,TGCGCCAGCAGAGAGAGGACTAGCGGCACAGATACGCAGTATTTT,CASRERTSGTDTQYF
TRBV27,few,TRBJ1-2,.,TGTGCCAGCCTGCCCCACGGGGGTAGCTATGGCTACACCTTC,CASLPHGGSYGYTF
TRBV11-2,many,TRBJ1-1,.,TGTGCCAGCAGCTTTCTAACGAACCCCACTGAAGCTTTCTTT,CASSFLTNPTEAFF
TRBV24-1,few,TRBJ2-6,.,TGTGCCACCCCCCGTGGTGCTGGGGCCAACGTCCTGACTTTC,CATPRGAGANVLTF
TRBV27,few,TRBJ1-6,TRBD1,TGTGCCAGCAGCCCGGACAGGGCTTCACCCCTCCACTTT,CASSPDRASPLHF
TRBV27,few,TRBJ1-1,.,TGTGCCAGCAGTTTCCTGACAGCTTCGAACACTGAAGCTTTCTTT,CASSFLTASNTEAFF
TRBV5-8,few,TRBJ2-2,.,TGTGCCAGCAGCTGGTGGGACGGGGCGACCGGGGAGCTGTTTTTT,CASSWWDGATGELFF
TRBV20-1,many,TRBJ2-7,.,TGCAGTGCTAGAGTTAGCGCCTCGTCGGTCCACGAGCAGTACTTC,CSARVSASSVHEQYF
TRBV10-3,few,TRBJ1-3,.,TGTGCCAGTGGGGGGGGAGCTGGAAACACCATATATTTT,CASGGGAGNTIYF
TRBV2,many,TRBJ1-2,.,TGTGCCAGCAGTGAAATGGACAGCTATGGCTACACCTTC,CASSEMDSYGYTF